This T cell receptor (beta chain) came from a study of blood T cell repertoires in COVID-19. Turning to the study itself: From the United States, Italy and Spain came samples of acute and convalescent COVID-19. T cells, B-cell-depleted T cells, or PBMCs provided the cDNA or gDNA that served as material.

Trimming left V 3 bases short and J 0 bases short, with 16 bases between. Germline V gene data show CDR1 as SGDLS and CDR2 as YYNGEE. CDR3 size: 17 residues. The repertoire was sequenced with immunoSEQ multiplex PCR; TCRdb's copy has only in-frame clones and lacks some. The sample gives about 140,000 clones, 70% to 90% of which show up once; approximately 8.2% is in the top ten. What was sequenced was peripheral blood. This clonotype was sampled from a woman aged 55-70 years with acute or convalescent COVID-19. This chain joins TRBV9 and TRBJ1-3, with D possibly matching TRBD1 (5 bases). In nucleotides, the CDR3 is TGTGCCAGCAGCGCGGCCCCCGGGGGACCCTCTGGAAACACCATATATTTT. It yields the protein CASSAAPGGPSGNTIYF.